This paragraph covers one T cell receptor beta chain sequence. Its antigen is still unknown. TCRdb's copy holds only in-frame clones and misses some; the assay was immunoSEQ multiplex PCR. The table lists some 200,000 clones, about four fifths of them singletons. This record belongs to a study of cytomegalovirus exposure and HLA in healthy donors. Findings and caveats of the study: Some public TCRs appeared in many individuals, while most sequences were rare. Investigators reported approximately 170 TCR beta chains as tied to cytomegalovirus.

Germline-derived CDR1 and CDR2 are SEHNR and FQNEAQ (reference sequence). The CDR3 length is 14 residues. Deletions cut 4 bases from V and 0 bases from J, with 8 bases between. V usage is TRBV7-9 and J usage is TRBJ2-3; tentatively, D is TRBD2 (5 bases). The receptor was derived from a woman aged 18-29 years in good health and CMV-seropositive. Sequencing used PBMCs. CDR3 bases: TGTGCCAGCAGCTCTGGAGGAAGCACAGATACGCAGTATTTT. Translation gives CASSSGGSTDTQYF.